One and the same sample provided the 23 T cell receptor beta chains below, sequenced in a study of shared clonotypes between healthy human individuals. The data were produced by immunoSEQ multiplex PCR, yet TCRdb's version contains in-frame clones alone and is incomplete. The sample includes more than 1,200,000 clones, approximately 98.5% of them seen just once. Specimen: naive CD4+ T cells sorted from blood. The subset is: CD45RA+ positively selected. These receptors were obtained from a man aged 25-45 years in good health.

The chain uses TRBV6-5 and TRBJ2-1; the D gene could be TRBD1 or TRBD2 (5 bases each). Germline loops: CDR1 MNHEY, CDR2 SVGAGI. Trimming took off 2 bases at V and 4 bases at J, with 12 bases between the two ends. CDR3 length equals 15 residues. The CDR3: CASSYGLDTYNEQFF. CDR3 nucleotides: TGTGCCAGCAGTTACGGACTGGACACTTACAATGAGCAGTTCTTC.

This chain links TRBV28 with TRBJ2-7; tentative D call: TRBD1 (6 bases). CDR3 length equals 13 residues. Germline V CDR1 and CDR2: MDHEN, SYDVKM. V dropped 4 bases and J dropped 2 bases, with 9 bases sitting between them. In DNA, the CDR3 is TGTGCCAGCAGTTCAGGGGTCCCCTACGAGCAGTACTTC. Its protein is CASSSGVPYEQYF.

V is TRBV20-1 and J is TRBJ2-5; D unresolved. This CDR3 is built from 10 residues. Looked up from germline, CDR1 is DFQATT and CDR2 is SNEGSKA (reference sequence). The V end lost 8 bases, the J end lost 3 bases, and 7 bases lay between the germline ends. The CDR3 DNA reads as TGCAGTCCCCACGAAGAGACCCAGTACTTC. This sequence encodes CSPHEETQYF.

This chain connects TRBV5-1 to TRBJ1-4; 9 nucleotides agree with TRBD1. The CDR3 consists of 16 residues. Germline-derived CDR1 and CDR2 are SGHRS and YFSETQ. Trimming cost V 3 bases and J 8 bases; bases outside gene matches: 11. CDR3 bases: TGCGCCAGCAGCTACGGTCCGGGACAGGGAAACGAAAAACTGTTTTTT. This sequence encodes CASSYGPGQGNEKLFF.

V and J are TRBV20-1 and TRBJ1-2; D not resolved. V shed 6 bases and J shed 5 bases, with 10 bases lying between them. In germline, CDR1 is DFQATT, CDR2 SNEGSKA (reference sequence). The CDR3 contains 11 residues. The CDR3 nucleotides read TGCAGTGCCCCGCCCGTATATGGCTACACCTTC. This encodes CSAPPVYGYTF.

The chain combines TRBV9 with TRBJ1-1, with 9 bases fitting TRBD1. The junction had 5 bases not matched to a gene; V was cut back by 0 bases and J by 2 bases. This CDR3 contains 16 residues. CDR1 is SGDLS, CDR2 YYNGEE, per germline. The CDR3, as DNA: TGTGCCAGCAGCGTAGATGGGGACAGGGCTAACACTGAAGCTTTCTTT. Translation gives CASSVDGDRANTEAFF. Using reference TRBV9 and TRBJ1-1 for the parts outside the CDR3, the full variable domain is DSGVTQTPKHLITATGQRVTLRCSPRSGDLSVYWYQQSLDQGLQFLIQYYNGEERAKGNILERFSAQQFPDLHSELNLSSLELGDSALYFCASSVDGDRANTEAFFGQGTRLTVV.

The rearrangement uses TRBV14 and TRBJ2-1; TRBD2 matches at 11 bases. The CDR3 spans 18 residues. Per germline, CDR1 SGHDN and CDR2 FVKESK. V lost 4 bases to trimming and J lost 6 bases; unmatched junction nucleotides: 14. The CDR3, as DNA: TGTGCCAGCAGCCTATCTAAGGGGCTAGCGGGAGGAGGCAATGAGCAGTTCTTC. As protein: CASSLSKGLAGGGNEQFF.

This chain connects TRBV4-1 to TRBJ1-5, with unresolved D. The germline V gene has CDR1 MGHRA and CDR2 YSYEKL. V was cut by 4 bases and J by 0 bases, with 4 bases left in between. The CDR3 runs 13 residues. Here the CDR3 reads CASSLVSNQPQHF. CDR3 bases: TGCGCCAGCAGCCTAGTTAGCAATCAGCCCCAGCATTTT.

The V call is TRBV30, the J call TRBJ1-1; D may be TRBD1 (5 bases). Germline CDR1 is GTSNPN and CDR2 is SVGIG (reference sequence). Trimming cost V 3 bases and J 8 bases, with 10 bases left between them. The CDR3 consists of 11 residues. Here the CDR3 reads CAWRRWGEAFF. For the CDR3, the DNA is TGTGCCTGGAGACGGTGGGGGGAAGCTTTCTTT.

This chain links TRBV6-1 with TRBJ2-1; the match to TRBD2 covers 12 bases. After removal of 6 bases from V and 7 bases from J, the junction contained 7 bases not matched to a gene. The CDR3 has 15 amino acids. Looked up from germline, CDR1 is MNHNS and CDR2 is SASEGT. The CDR3 sequence is CASSPLAGGSNEQFF. In DNA, the CDR3 is TGTGCCAGCAGCCCTCTAGCGGGAGGGAGTAATGAGCAGTTCTTC.

This rearrangement joins TRBV2 to TRBJ1-2, with 9 bases matching TRBD1. V shed 6 bases and J 0 bases; nucleotides not matched to a gene: 5. The CDR3 runs 15 residues. CDR1 SNHLY and CDR2 FYNNEI come from the germline V gene. The CDR3 here is CASRAGTGPNYGYTF. The CDR3 nucleotides read TGTGCCAGCAGAGCCGGGACAGGGCCTAACTATGGCTACACCTTC.

CDR3 DNA sequence: TGTGCCAGTAGTCTAAGGGGTGGGGAATACAATGAGCAGTTCTTC. Protein sequence: CASSLRGGEYNEQFF. This chain joins TRBV19 and TRBJ2-1; a weak D match, TRBD1 (5 bases). The germline CDR1 and CDR2 sequences are LNHDA and SQIVND (reference sequence). The CDR3 totals 15 residues. The V end lost 5 bases, the J end lost 4 bases, and 15 bases lay between the germline ends.

This chain uses TRBV5-1 with TRBJ1-4; D uncertain. CDR1 and CDR2 from the germline V gene are SGHRS and YFSETQ. V lost 0 bases to trimming and J lost 0 bases, with 12 bases between them. The CDR3 runs to 17 residues. The CDR3 coding sequence is TGCGCCAGCAGCTTGGGTAGGGTCCAGACAACTAATGAAAAACTGTTTTTT. This codes for CASSLGRVQTTNEKLFF.

This chain uses TRBV9 with TRBJ1-1, with 8 bases aligning to TRBD1. The V gene's germline CDR1 is SGDLS and CDR2 YYNGEE. The CDR3 extends over 17 amino acids. Germline trimming cut 0 bases from V and 1 base from J; bases unmatched to any gene: 8. The DNA of the CDR3 is TGTGCCAGCAGCGTAGGCCTCGCAGGGGGCAAGAACACTGAAGCTTTCTTT. It encodes CASSVGLAGGKNTEAFF.

The chain couples TRBV5-4 to TRBJ2-6; no clear D gene. With 6 bases removed from V and 0 bases from J, the gap between germline ends came to 16 bases. The CDR3 covers 17 residues. Germline lookup yields CDR1 SGHNT and CDR2 YYREEE (reference sequence). The CDR3 loop reads CASTYPSGLSGANVLTF. DNA of the CDR3: TGTGCCAGCACCTACCCGTCAGGCCTCTCTGGGGCCAACGTCCTGACTTTC.

Points on this clone: Other DNA sequences in the same sample also yield this CDR3. V usage is TRBV6-5 and J usage is TRBJ1-5, with D unclear. With 8 bases removed from V and 0 bases from J, the gap between germline ends came to 8 bases. This CDR3 contains 13 residues. The germline V gene encodes CDR1 MNHEY and CDR2 SVGAGI. The CDR3 sequence is CASAGDSNQPQHF. CDR3 nucleotides: TGTGCCAGCGCCGGGGATAGCAATCAGCCCCAGCATTTT.

The chain links TRBV5-1 to TRBJ2-7; no firm D call. The CDR3 runs 12 residues. Germline loops: CDR1 SGHRS, CDR2 YFSETQ. The V end lost 1 base, the J end lost 6 bases, and 8 bases lay between the germline ends. CDR3 protein: CASSLLGSEQYF. CDR3 in DNA: TGCGCCAGCAGCTTGTTGGGTTCCGAGCAGTACTTC.

Details on this clone: Different DNA sequences within this sample yield the same CDR3. This sequence joins TRBV28 and TRBJ2-3; D is undetermined. The germline V gene encodes CDR1 MDHEN and CDR2 SYDVKM. V shed 7 bases and J shed 3 bases, with 5 bases lying between them. The CDR3 extends over 11 amino acids. In nucleotides, the CDR3 is TGTGCCAGCACCCGGACAGATACGCAGTATTTT. Translation: CASTRTDTQYF.

V usage is TRBV5-1 and J usage is TRBJ1-5; D unclear. Per germline, CDR1 SGHRS and CDR2 YFSETQ. Trimming took off 0 bases at V and 7 bases at J, with 11 bases between the two ends. The CDR3 sequence is 14 residues long. CDR3 protein: CASSLDSSLQPQHF. The CDR3 DNA follows: TGCGCCAGCAGCTTGGACAGCTCCCTACAGCCCCAGCATTTT.

Regarding this clone: The same CDR3 arises from other DNA sequences in this sample as well. The CDR3 region is CASSLTGYEQYF. CDR3 DNA: TGTGCCAGCAGCTTGACTGGGTACGAGCAGTACTTC. V is TRBV7-2 and J is TRBJ2-7; D is uncertain. Per germline, CDR1 SGHTA and CDR2 FQGNSA. The CDR3 spans 12 residues. V was pared by 3 bases and J by 4 bases, with 7 bases between.

The chain has TRBV10-3 and TRBJ2-1; a weak D match, TRBD2 (6 bases). The CDR3 is 17 residues long. CDR1 and CDR2 (germline): ENHRY, SYGVKD. V lost 3 bases to trimming and J lost 5 bases, with 20 bases between them. Here the CDR3 reads CAISEAVGARGNNEQFF. The DNA of the CDR3 is TGTGCCATCAGTGAAGCCGTTGGGGCCCGGGGGAACAATGAGCAGTTCTTC.

This clone was detected once. V is TRBV30 and J is TRBJ1-5, with TRBD1 matching 7 bases. The CDR3 extends over 14 amino acids. After removal of 0 bases from V and 7 bases from J, the junction contained 6 bases not matched to a gene. CDR1 GTSNPN and CDR2 SVGIG come from the germline V gene (reference sequence). The CDR3 reads CAWSVHRGGQPQHF. The CDR3 DNA reads TGTGCCTGGAGTGTACACAGGGGAGGGCAGCCCCAGCATTTT. Full variable domain (outside the CDR3, taken from reference TRBV30 and TRBJ1-5): SQTIHQWPATLVQPVGSPLSLECTVEGTSNPNLYWYRQAAGRGLQLLFYSVGIGQISSEVPQNLSASRPQDRQFILSSKKLLLSDSGFYLCAWSVHRGGQPQHFGDGTRLSIL.

The chain uses TRBV10-3 and TRBJ2-2; 9 bases are a match to TRBD2. This CDR3 contains 15 residues. From germline, CDR1 is ENHRY and CDR2 SYGVKD. The trim removed 6 bases at V and 5 bases at J, leaving 7 bases unmatched. CDR3 protein: CAIRASGIITGELFF. The CDR3 DNA follows: TGTGCCATCAGGGCTAGCGGGATAATAACCGGGGAGCTGTTTTTT.